This paragraph covers one T cell receptor (beta chain) sequence. The data stem from a study of beta chain features in type 1 diabetes. Looked up from germline, CDR1 is SGHTA and CDR2 is FQGNSA. Trimming cost V 5 bases and J 1 base, with 19 bases left between them. The CDR3 covers 17 residues. Every isolated RNA sample was fully reverse transcribed, so sequencing captured expressed TCRB transcripts. The method was immunoSEQ multiplex PCR; TCRdb's version includes in-frame clones alone and lacks a portion of them. The table has fewer than 500,000 clones, over 11% seen once. The chain is built from TRBV7-2 and TRBJ2-3; possibly TRBD2 for D (5 bases). The TCR was taken from a man aged 30 to 45 in good health. The material sequenced was naive CD4+ T cells from blood. The CDR3 region has the DNA TGTGCCAGCAGCCCGGGGTTCGGTAGTCCAGGCACAGATACGCAGTATTTT. Translating it yields CASSPGFGSPGTDTQYF.